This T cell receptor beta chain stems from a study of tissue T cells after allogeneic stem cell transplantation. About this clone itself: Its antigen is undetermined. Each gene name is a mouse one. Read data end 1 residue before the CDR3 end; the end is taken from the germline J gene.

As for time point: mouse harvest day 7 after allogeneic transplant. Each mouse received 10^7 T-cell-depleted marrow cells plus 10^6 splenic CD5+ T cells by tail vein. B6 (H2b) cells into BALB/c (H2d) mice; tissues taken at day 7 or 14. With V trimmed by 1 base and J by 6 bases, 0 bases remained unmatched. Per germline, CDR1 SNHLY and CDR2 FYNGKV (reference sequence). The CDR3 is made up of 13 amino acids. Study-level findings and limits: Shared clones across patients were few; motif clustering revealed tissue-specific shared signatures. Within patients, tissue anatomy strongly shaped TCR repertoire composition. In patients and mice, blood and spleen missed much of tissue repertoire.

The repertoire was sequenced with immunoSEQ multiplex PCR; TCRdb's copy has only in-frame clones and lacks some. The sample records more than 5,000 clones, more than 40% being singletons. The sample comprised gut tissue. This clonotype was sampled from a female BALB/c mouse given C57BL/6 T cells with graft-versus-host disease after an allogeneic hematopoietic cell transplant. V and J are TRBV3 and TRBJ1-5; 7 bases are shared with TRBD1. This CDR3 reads CASSLGQGQAPLF. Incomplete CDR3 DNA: TGTGCCAGCAGCTTAGGACAGGGCCAGGCTCCGCTT.